Shown below are 26 T cell receptor beta chains from a single sample sequenced in a study of T cells in Graves' hyperthyroidism and ophthalmopathy. Researchers took RNA transcripts and amplified the TCR beta CDR3 regions from them. The HTBI primer set drove a first-round RT-PCR of the TCR CDR3. MiXCR, run by TCRdb on the multiplex PCR reads, gives a single entry per CDR3 protein. The repertoire includes just over 550,000 distinct CDR3 sequences, around 45% of them detected once, and nearly 8.5% sits in the top ten. The sequencing sample was made of peripheral blood or thyroid tissue (not recorded which). The origin of the receptors is a woman under 30 with Graves' hyperthyroidism.

This chain links TRBV7-9 with TRBJ1-1; D is perhaps TRBD1 (5 bases). Germline loops: CDR1 SEHNR, CDR2 FQNEAQ (reference sequence). This CDR3 spans 15 amino acids. Between the trimmed V and J ends, which lost 5 bases and 0 bases, there was a span of 13 bases. The CDR3 spells CASSLELTVNTEAFF. In DNA form, the CDR3 reads TGTGCCAGCAGCCTAGAGTTGACAGTGAACACTGAAGCTTTCTTT.

The CDR3 DNA reads as TGCAGTGCTAGAGAGTCACAGGGATACACTGAAGCTTTCTTT. It translates to CSARESQGYTEAFF. The chain is built from TRBV20-1 and TRBJ1-1; D perhaps matches TRBD1 (6 bases). The CDR3 contains 14 residues. Germline lookup yields CDR1 DFQATT and CDR2 SNEGSKA (reference sequence). The germline V and J ends were trimmed by 0 bases and 3 bases, with 11 bases remaining between them.

This clonotype was counted a single time. The chain uses TRBV6-1 and TRBJ1-5; TRBD1 agrees at 7 bases. Trimming cost V 7 bases and J 4 bases; bases outside gene matches: 10. This CDR3 spans 15 amino acids. CDR1 is MNHNS, CDR2 SASEGT, per germline. The CDR3 nucleotides are TGTGCCAGCACCCGGGACAGAGACCAAAATCAGCCCCAGCATTTT. The encoded protein is CASTRDRDQNQPQHF.

This clonotype was detected many times. The CDR3 is CASSPGQGNGYTF. Written as DNA, the CDR3 is TGTGCCAGCAGCCCTGGACAGGGAAATGGCTACACCTTC. This chain links TRBV7-8 with TRBJ1-2; 8 nucleotides line up with TRBD1. The V segment lost 5 bases and the J segment 6 bases; nucleotides outside the gene matches: 5. The CDR3 loop spans 13 amino acids. CDR1 is SGHVS and CDR2 is FQNEAQ in the germline V gene.

This rearrangement joins TRBV29-1 to TRBJ1-4; no definite D call. The germline CDR1 and CDR2 sequences are SQVTM and ANQGSEA. Trimming shortened V by 4 bases and J by 8 bases, and 20 bases separated the two germline ends. The CDR3 is 15 amino acids. CDR3 coding DNA: TGCAGCGTTGCAGTTAAGGAGCTTATAGGGGAAAAACTGTTTTTT. The encoded protein is CSVAVKELIGEKLFF.

This clonotype appeared many times. This chain joins TRBV25-1 and TRBJ1-6; D gene uncertain. Looked up from germline, CDR1 is MGHDK and CDR2 is SYGVNS. V lost 4 bases and J 7 bases, leaving 8 bases between the germline ends. There are 13 residues in the CDR3. As DNA, the CDR3 is TGTGCCAGCAGTGGGCCTATAAATTCACCCCTCCACTTT. This translates into CASSGPINSPLHF.

In this sample, this clonotype turned up many times. The chain combines TRBV15 with TRBJ2-7; D is uncertain. The length of the CDR3 is 13 residues. Trimming took 3 bases from V and 7 from J, leaving 13 bases between them. The germline V gene has CDR1 LNHNV and CDR2 YYDKDF (reference sequence). The CDR3 DNA is TGTGCCACCAGCAGCCAAACTAAAGTTGAGCAGTACTTC. Translation gives CATSSQTKVEQYF.

V usage is TRBV20-1 and J usage is TRBJ2-5; D uncertain. CDR1 and CDR2 from the germline V gene are DFQATT and SNEGSKA (reference sequence). The V end was cut by 4 bases, the J end by 4 bases, with 4 bases between. The length of the CDR3 is 10 residues. The CDR3 sequence: CSANTETQYF. The CDR3 nucleotides read TGCAGTGCTAACACAGAGACCCAGTACTTC.

The sample holds a few counts of this clonotype. This chain uses TRBV14 with TRBJ1-1, with 7 nucleotides matching TRBD1. Unmatched junction bases numbered 8, after V lost 4 bases and J lost 0 bases. Germline V gene sequence: CDR1 SGHDN, CDR2 FVKESK. The CDR3 has 16 residues. The CDR3, as DNA: TGTGCCAGCAGCCGGCTGGACAGGAGGTTGAACACTGAAGCTTTCTTT. This translates into CASSRLDRRLNTEAFF.

This clonotype was counted many times. V and J are TRBV19 and TRBJ1-6, with D hard to call. V shed 10 bases and J shed 9 bases, with 16 bases lying between them. The CDR3 totals 13 residues. CDR1 LNHDA and CDR2 SQIVND come from the germline V gene (reference sequence). CDR3 amino acids: CATTGSGISPLHF. The CDR3 DNA is TGTGCCACCACCGGTTCAGGCATTTCACCCCTCCACTTT.

DNA of the CDR3: TGCGCCAGCAGCGAGGACAGGGGTGGGTACACTGAAGCTTTCTTT. This encodes CASSEDRGGYTEAFF. The chain has TRBV5-1 and TRBJ1-1, with 9 bases that match TRBD1. Looked up from germline, CDR1 is SGHRS and CDR2 is YFSETQ. The CDR3 contains 15 residues. Trimming took 4 bases from V and 3 from J; bases not matched to a gene: 7.

In this sample, this clonotype turned up a few times. V usage is TRBV24-1 and J usage is TRBJ2-2; D is uncertain. The V end lost 0 bases, the J end lost 2 bases, and 15 bases lay between the germline ends. This CDR3 contains 18 residues. Germline values: CDR1 KGHDR, CDR2 SFDVKD. As DNA, the CDR3 is TGTGCCACCAGTGATTTGGGGGAAGCGAAAGGCAACACCGGGGAGCTGTTTTTT. Amino acid sequence: CATSDLGEAKGNTGELFF.

In regard to this clonotype: At one end the junction does not follow the germline gene, possibly because of a read error. The chain carries TRBV5-1 and TRBJ2-7, with 10 bases matching TRBD2. The CDR3 contains 15 residues. Per the germline V gene, CDR1 is SGHRS and CDR2 is YFSETQ. The CDR3 DNA is TGCGCCAGCAGTTCGTCACTAGCGGGGTCTTTAGGGCAGAACTTC. Translating gives CASSSSLAGSLGQNF.

The V gene is TRBV9, the J gene TRBJ1-1; D uncertain. The CDR3 loop spans 16 amino acids. CDR1 SGDLS and CDR2 YYNGEE come from the germline V gene. V gave up 3 bases and J gave up 6 bases, with 21 bases separating them. The CDR3 bases are TGTGCCAGCAGCGCAGGAACCACCGACCTAGGCGCTGAAGCTTTCTTT. Its translation is CASSAGTTDLGAEAFF.

The chain uses TRBV7-4 and TRBJ2-7; D is possibly TRBD2 (6 bases). The CDR3 is made up of 15 amino acids. The germline CDR1 and CDR2 sequences are SGHVT and SQSDAQ. V lost 3 bases and J lost 5, with 17 bases in between. The chain's CDR3 is CASSFPTRGSHEQYF. CDR3 nucleotide sequence: TGTGCCAGCAGCTTCCCCACACGGGGGAGTCACGAGCAGTACTTC.

There are many counts of this clonotype. This chain connects TRBV7-2 to TRBJ1-4; no clear D. CDR1 is SGHTA, CDR2 FQGNSA, per germline. V was clipped by 5 bases and J by 4 bases, with 8 bases between them. The CDR3 totals 13 residues. CDR3 sequence reads: CASSQPINEKLFF. DNA for the CDR3: TGTGCCAGCAGCCAGCCGATTAATGAAAAACTGTTTTTT.

The genes are TRBV20-1 and TRBJ2-7; D gene ambiguous. Gene TRBJ2-1 matches the end of the DNA better, so the J call may be wrong. CDR3 length: 13 residues. CDR1 and CDR2 (germline): DFQATT, SNEGSKA (reference sequence). CDR3 DNA: TGCAGTGCTAGGATGAATAGTGGCAATGAGCAGTTCTTC. It codes for CSARMNSGNEQFF.

The table lists this clonotype with a few counts. The rearrangement joins TRBV7-2 to TRBJ2-7; TRBD1 matches at 7 bases. Near its end, the DNA agrees better with TRBJ2-4, so the J call may be wrong. Germline CDR1 and CDR2: SGHTA and FQGNSA. This CDR3 comprises 14 residues. The CDR3 loop is CASSLVQGVDIQYF. CDR3 bases: TGTGCCAGCAGCTTAGTCCAGGGGGTGGACATTCAGTACTTC.

With regard to this clonotype: A clone one base away is much larger, so this may be a read error. The chain couples TRBV7-2 to TRBJ2-5; 8 nucleotides agree with TRBD1. Per germline, CDR1 SGHTA and CDR2 FQGNSA. V shed 5 bases, J shed 5 bases, and the junction held 13 bases outside the gene matches. The CDR3 has 16 amino acids. CDR3 DNA: TGTGCCAGCAGCGCCCCGCTGGCGGACAGGGCTGAGACCCAGTACTTC. Protein product: CASSAPLADRAETQYF.

V gene TRBV25-1 combines with J gene TRBJ1-2; TRBD1 matches 8 bases. J was trimmed by 8 bases and V by 6 bases; bases with no gene match: 11. Per the germline V gene, CDR1 is MGHDK and CDR2 is SYGVNS. The CDR3 loop spans 14 amino acids. The CDR3 DNA reads as TGTGCCAGCAGCGACTCTGACAGGGGACGAGGCTACACCTTC. Residues: CASSDSDRGRGYTF.

The chain couples TRBV29-1 to TRBJ1-5; the D is unclear. The CDR3 has 13 residues. Germline V CDR1 and CDR2: SQVTM, ANQGSEA. The CDR3 loop reads CSARPTPNQPQHF. The CDR3 coding sequence is TGCAGTGCCCGACCAACCCCCAATCAGCCCCAGCATTTT.

The chain combines TRBV29-1 with TRBJ1-5, with 8 bases lining up with TRBD1. The V and J ends lost 6 bases and 14 bases, in that order; junction bases with no gene match: 9. CDR3 length equals 11 residues. CDR1 and CDR2 from the germline V gene are SQVTM and ANQGSEA. The CDR3 loop reads CSVFGQGPEHF. For the CDR3, the DNA is TGCAGCGTATTCGGACAGGGACCCGAGCATTTT.

This clonotype was seen at least ten times. The genes are TRBV12-3 or TRBV12-4 and TRBJ1-2; TRBD1 matches 8 bases. V was clipped by 5 bases and J by 3 bases; unmatched bases: 2. CDR3 length equals 13 residues. The CDR3 reads CASSDRGDYGYTF. CDR3 in DNA: TGTGCCAGCAGTGACAGGGGTGACTATGGCTACACCTTC.

This chain joins TRBV4-1 and TRBJ1-5, with a weak D call TRBD1 (5 bases). Germline CDR1 reads MGHRA; CDR2 reads YSYEKL. The germline V and J ends were trimmed by 1 base and 4 bases, with 8 bases remaining between them. The CDR3 loop spans 14 amino acids. CDR3 nucleotide sequence: TGCGCCAGCAGCCAAGTCGGGGGGAATCAGCCCCAGCATTTT. Translation gives CASSQVGGNQPQHF.

CDR3 bases: TGCAGTGGCTTCGACAGGGGCTATGGCTACACCTTC. Translation gives CSGFDRGYGYTF. The chain has TRBV20-1 and TRBJ1-2; 8 bases align to TRBD1. From germline, CDR1 is DFQATT and CDR2 SNEGSKA (reference sequence). The CDR3 spans 12 residues. V gave up 7 bases and J gave up 4 bases; unmatched junction bases: 5.

This clonotype was seen repeatedly, ten times or more. The chain has TRBV7-9 and TRBJ2-7, with 11 nucleotides matching TRBD1. Germline assignment: CDR1 SEHNR and CDR2 FQNEAQ (reference sequence). The CDR3 spans 14 residues. V lost 6 bases and J lost 6; bases outside the gene matches: 7. The CDR3 DNA reads TGTGCCAGCAGGGAAGGACAGGGGGCAGGCGAGCAGTACTTC. Encoded protein: CASREGQGAGEQYF.